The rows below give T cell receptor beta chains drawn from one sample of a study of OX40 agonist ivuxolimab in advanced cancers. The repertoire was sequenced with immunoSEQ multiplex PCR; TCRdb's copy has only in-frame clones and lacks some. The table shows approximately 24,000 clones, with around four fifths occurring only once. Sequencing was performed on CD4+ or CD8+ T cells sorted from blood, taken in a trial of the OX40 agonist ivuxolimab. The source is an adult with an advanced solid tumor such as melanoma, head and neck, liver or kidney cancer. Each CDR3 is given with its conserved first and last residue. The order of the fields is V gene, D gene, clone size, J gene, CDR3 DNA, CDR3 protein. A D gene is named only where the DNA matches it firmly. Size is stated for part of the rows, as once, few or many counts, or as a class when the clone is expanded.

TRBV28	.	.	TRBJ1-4	TGTGCCAGCAGTGATGGGACAGAAAAACTGTTTTTT	CASSDGTEKLFF
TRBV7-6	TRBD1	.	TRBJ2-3	TGTGCCAGCAGGGGGGAGACAGGGGGCAATCTGGGGACAGATACGCAGTATTTT	CASRGETGGNLGTDTQYF
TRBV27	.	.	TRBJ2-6	TGTGCCAGCAGTTTATTATCGTCGGGGGCCAACGTCCTGACTTTC	CASSLLSSGANVLTF
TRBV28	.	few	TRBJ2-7	TGTGCCAGCAGACCCCGGGACATCTCCTACGAGCAGTACTTC	CASRPRDISYEQYF
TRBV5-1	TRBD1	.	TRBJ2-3	TGCGCCAGCAGCAAAACTCCGGGACAGGGTGTGAATACGCAGTATTTT	CASSKTPGQGVNTQYF
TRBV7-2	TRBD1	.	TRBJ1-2	TGTGCCAGCATCCCGGGACAGGGGGTGAGCTATGGCTACACCTTC	CASIPGQGVSYGYTF
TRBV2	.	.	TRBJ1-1	TGTGCCAGCAGTGGGGGGGGCGGAAGAAGAGCTTTCTTT	CASSGGGGRRAFF
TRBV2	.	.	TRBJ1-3	TGTGCCAGCACCATTGGGGGAAGTGGAAACACCATATATTTT	CASTIGGSGNTIYF
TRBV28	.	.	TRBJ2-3	TGTGCCAGCAGTTTTTGGGGCAATCCGGAGGGAGATACGCAGTATTTT	CASSFWGNPEGDTQYF
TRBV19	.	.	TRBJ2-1	TGTGCCAGTAGAAGGGCGGCGTACAATGAGCAGTTCTTC	CASRRAAYNEQFF
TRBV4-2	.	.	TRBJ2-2	TGTGCCAGCAGCCAAGTCCAGCGGGTGAACACCGGGGAGCTGTTTTTT	CASSQVQRVNTGELFF
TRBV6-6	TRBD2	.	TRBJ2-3	TGTGCCAGCAGGGCCGGGACTACGGGGGATACGCAGTATTTT	CASRAGTTGDTQYF
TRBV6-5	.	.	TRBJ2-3	TGTGCCAGCAGTTACAGAGGCAGGGGGGGAGATACGCAGTATTTT	CASSYRGRGGDTQYF
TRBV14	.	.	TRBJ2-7	TGTGCCAGCAGCCAAGTCTGGTACGAGCAGTACTTC	CASSQVWYEQYF
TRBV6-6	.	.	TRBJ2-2	TGTGCCAGCAGTCGACCGGCAGTAAACACCGGGGAGCTGTTTTTT	CASSRPAVNTGELFF
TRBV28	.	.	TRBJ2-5	TGTGCCAGCAGTCGCCCCGGACGAAGACAAGAGACCCAGTACTTC	CASSRPGRRQETQYF
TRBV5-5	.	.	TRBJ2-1	TGTGCCAGCAGCCACCGGGACCCCAATGAGCAGTTCTTC	CASSHRDPNEQFF
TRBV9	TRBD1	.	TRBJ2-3	TGTGCCAGCAGCGGTGGCAGGGGGACCACAGATACGCAGTATTTT	CASSGGRGTTDTQYF
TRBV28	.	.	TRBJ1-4	TGTGCCAGCAGTTCCCCCCGGGGCAAGTCTAATGAAAAACTGTTTTTT	CASSSPRGKSNEKLFF
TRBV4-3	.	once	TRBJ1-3	TGCGCCAGCAGCCAAGATCTCTTCCGGGGCAGCATCCTGACTGGAAACACCATATATTTT	CASSQDLFRGSILTGNTIYF
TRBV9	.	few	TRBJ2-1	TGTGCCAGCAGCGTAGGGGGGAGCTTCTACAATGAGCAGTTCTTC	CASSVGGSFYNEQFF
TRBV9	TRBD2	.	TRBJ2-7	TGTGCCAGCAGCCTCTCCCCGGGGGGGCAAATCTACGAGCAGTACTTC	CASSLSPGGQIYEQYF
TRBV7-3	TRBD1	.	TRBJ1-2	TGTGCCAGCAGCTTGGGACAGGGGGAGGGCTACACCTTC	CASSLGQGEGYTF
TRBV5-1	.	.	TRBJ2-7	TGCGCCAGCAGCTTAAGACAGGCCGCCACCGAGCAGTACTTC	CASSLRQAATEQYF
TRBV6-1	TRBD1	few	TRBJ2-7	TGTGCCAGCCTTAGGGACAGGGGGTCCGAGCAGTACTTC	CASLRDRGSEQYF
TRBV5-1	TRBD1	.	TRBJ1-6	TGCGCCAGCAGCCGGACGGGACAGTATAATTCACCCCTCCACTTT	CASSRTGQYNSPLHF
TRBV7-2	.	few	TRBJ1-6	TGTGCCAGCAGCCTTGATAATTCACCCCTCCACTTT	CASSLDNSPLHF
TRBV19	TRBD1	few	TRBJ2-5	TGTGCCAGTAGTAACCGACAGGGAAAAGAGACCCAGTACTTC	CASSNRQGKETQYF
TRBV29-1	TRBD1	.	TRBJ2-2	TGCAGCACCCGACGACAGGGGGAAGGGACCGGGGAGCTGTTTTTT	CSTRRQGEGTGELFF
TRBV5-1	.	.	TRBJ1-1	TGCGCCAGCAGCTTCGGGGGAAACACTGAAGCTTTCTTT	CASSFGGNTEAFF
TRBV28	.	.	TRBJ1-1	TGTGCCAGCAGTTCACTCTTTTCGGGAATGAACACTGAAGCTTTCTTT	CASSSLFSGMNTEAFF
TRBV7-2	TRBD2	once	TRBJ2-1	TGTGCCAGCAGCCCCCGGACTAGCGGTTACAATGAGCAGTTCTTC	CASSPRTSGYNEQFF
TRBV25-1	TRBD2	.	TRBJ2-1	TGTGCCAGCAGTGACACGACTAGCGGGAAGGTCACTGAGCAGTTCTTC	CASSDTTSGKVTEQFF
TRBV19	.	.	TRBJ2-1	TGTGCCAGTACGGTACAGGGTATCAGCGAGCAGTTCTTC	CASTVQGISEQFF
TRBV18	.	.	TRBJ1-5	TGTGCCAGCTCACCAAGCCCCCCCGGTCAACCCCAGCATTTT	CASSPSPPGQPQHF
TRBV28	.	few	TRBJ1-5	TGTGCCAGCAGTCTCCAGGGGAGGAAAAATCAGCCCCAGCATTTT	CASSLQGRKNQPQHF
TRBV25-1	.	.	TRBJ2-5	TGTGCCAGCAGTGAACCTGGCCGTCAAGAGACCCAGTACTTC	CASSEPGRQETQYF
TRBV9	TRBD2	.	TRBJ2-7	TGTGCCAGCAGCGTGTCACTAGCGGGAGGAGGTTCGCTGGGGAAGGACGAGCAGTACTTC	CASSVSLAGGGSLGKDEQYF
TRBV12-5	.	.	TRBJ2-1	TGTGCTAGTGGTTCGGAGACCCTCAATGAGCAGTTCTTC	CASGSETLNEQFF
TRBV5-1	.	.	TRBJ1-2	TGCGCCAGCAGCTTGATGTCGGCCGTAGCTAACTATGGCTACACCTTC	CASSLMSAVANYGYTF
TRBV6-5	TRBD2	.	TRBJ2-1	TGTGCCACCGGCCGCGGGACTAGCGGATACAATGAGCAGTTCTTC	CATGRGTSGYNEQFF
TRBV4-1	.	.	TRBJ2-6	TGCGCCAGCAGCCAAGATAGAGACAGCAGGGCCAACGTCCTGACTTTC	CASSQDRDSRANVLTF
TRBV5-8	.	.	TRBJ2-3	TGTGCCAGCAGGCCGAGCACAGATACGCAGTATTTT	CASRPSTDTQYF